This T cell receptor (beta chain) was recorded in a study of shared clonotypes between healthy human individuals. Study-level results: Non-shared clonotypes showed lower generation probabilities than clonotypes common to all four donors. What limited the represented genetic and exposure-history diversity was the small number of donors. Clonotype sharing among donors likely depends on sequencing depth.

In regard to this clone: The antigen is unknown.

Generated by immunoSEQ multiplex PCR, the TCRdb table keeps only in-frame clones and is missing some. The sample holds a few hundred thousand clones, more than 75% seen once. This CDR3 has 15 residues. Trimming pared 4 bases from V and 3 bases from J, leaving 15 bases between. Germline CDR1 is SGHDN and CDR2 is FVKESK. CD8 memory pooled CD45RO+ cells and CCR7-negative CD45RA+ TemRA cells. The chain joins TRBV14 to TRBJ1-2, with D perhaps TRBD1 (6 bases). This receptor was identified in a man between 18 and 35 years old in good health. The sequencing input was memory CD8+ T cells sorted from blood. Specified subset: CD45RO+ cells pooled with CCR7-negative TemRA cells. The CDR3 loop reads CASSRQGGFDYGYTF. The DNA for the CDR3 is TGTGCCAGCAGCCGACAAGGGGGTTTTGACTATGGCTACACCTTC.